The clone carrying this TCR beta chain was detected only a few times. This entry is derived from a study of technical replicates of blood from a few donors. With V trimmed by 6 bases and J by 6 bases, 2 bases remained unmatched. The length of the CDR3 is 11 residues. Germline CDR1 MDHEN, CDR2 SYDVKM. The method was immunoSEQ multiplex PCR; TCRdb's version includes in-frame clones alone and lacks a portion of them. The profile shows about 88,000 clones, roughly 90% of them singletons. Sequenced: T cells isolated from PBMCs. This sequence joins TRBV28 and TRBJ2-7, with 7 bases fitting TRBD1. The sequence was collected from a human donor in good health. This chain's CDR3 is CASRGTAEQYF. The CDR3 nucleotides read TGTGCCAGCAGGGGGACAGCCGAGCAGTACTTC.